A single sample is the source of the 29 T cell receptor beta chains below, sequenced in a study of blood T cell repertoires in COVID-19. The table came from immunoSEQ multiplex PCR; TCRdb's copy has only in-frame clones and leaves some out. The sample has about 300,000 clones; around 90% are singletons. The sequenced sample consisted of peripheral blood. These receptors were obtained from a man aged 18 to 29 who had recovered from COVID-19.

CDR3 amino acids: CASGDRTYNEQFF. The CDR3 DNA is TGTGCCAGCGGAGACAGAACCTACAATGAGCAGTTCTTC. The chain carries TRBV12-3 or TRBV12-4 and TRBJ2-1, with D possibly matching TRBD1 (5 bases). This CDR3 region has 13 residues. The V end lost 8 bases, the J end lost 2 bases, and 10 bases lay between the germline ends.

The chain is built from TRBV19 and TRBJ1-2; 8 bases line up with TRBD1. The trim removed 8 bases at V and 1 base at J, leaving 6 bases unmatched. The CDR3 is made up of 14 amino acids. Germline V gives CDR1 LNHDA, CDR2 SQIVND (reference sequence). The CDR3 is CASARTGNNYGYTF. CDR3 bases: TGTGCCAGTGCAAGGACAGGGAATAACTATGGCTACACCTTC.

The chain carries TRBV7-9 and TRBJ2-1; TRBD1 is a possible D gene (6 bases). This CDR3 spans 13 amino acids. Germline CDR1 reads SEHNR; CDR2 reads FQNEAQ (reference sequence). V was cut by 5 bases and J by 9 bases, with 14 bases left in between. Written as DNA, the CDR3 is TGTGCCAGCAGCCAGGGGAGCGGTGCTGAGCAGTTCTTC. Amino acids: CASSQGSGAEQFF. Supplemented by reference TRBV7-9 and TRBJ2-1, the full variable domain reads DTGVSQNPRHKITKRGQNVTFRCDPISEHNRLYWYRQTLGQGPEFLTYFQNEAQLEKSRLLSDRFSAERPKGSFSTLEIQRTEQGDSAMYLCASSQGSGAEQFFGPGTRLTVL.

V usage is TRBV19 and J usage is TRBJ2-7; 10 bases fit TRBD1. In germline, CDR1 is LNHDA, CDR2 SQIVND (reference sequence). Losses at the gene ends were 1 base for V and 6 bases for J; bases not matched to a gene: 6. The CDR3 has 15 amino acids. CDR3 sequence (DNA): TGTGCCAGTAGTATAGGGGACAGGGGTATTGGCGAGCAGTACTTC. Its protein is CASSIGDRGIGEQYF. The full variable domain, rest sourced from reference TRBV19 and TRBJ2-7, is DGGITQSPKYLFRKEGQNVTLSCEQNLNHDAMYWYRQDPGQGLRLIYYSQIVNDFQKGDIAEGYSVSREKKESFPLTVTSAQKNPTAFYLCASSIGDRGIGEQYFGPGTRLTVT.

This clone was counted once. In DNA form, the CDR3 reads TGTGCCACCAGCAGAGATCAGGGCACCGAGCAGTACTTC. Translation: CATSRDQGTEQYF. J is TRBJ2-7 and V is TRBV15; tentative D call: TRBD1 (5 bases). Deletions cut 0 bases from V and 6 bases from J, with 9 bases between. Looked up from germline, CDR1 is LNHNV and CDR2 is YYDKDF (reference sequence). The CDR3 is 13 amino acids.

This chain links TRBV9 with TRBJ2-1; 7 nucleotides line up with TRBD2. V lost 0 bases and J lost 5; bases outside the gene matches: 5. The V gene's germline CDR1 is SGDLS and CDR2 YYNGEE. The CDR3 is 15 residues long. The CDR3 here is CASSVEWEGHNEQFF. In nucleotides, the CDR3 is TGTGCCAGCAGCGTAGAGTGGGAGGGCCACAATGAGCAGTTCTTC.

This clone showed up just once. V usage is TRBV14 and J usage is TRBJ2-7; D not certain. This CDR3 spans 13 amino acids. Germline CDR1 and CDR2: SGHDN and FVKESK. With 1 base removed from V and 5 bases from J, the gap between germline ends came to 9 bases. The chain's CDR3 is CASSQGLEDEQYF. The DNA of the CDR3 is TGTGCCAGCAGCCAAGGTCTAGAGGACGAGCAGTACTTC. Variable domain in full (rest from reference TRBV14 and TRBJ2-7): EAGVTQFPSHSVIEKGQTVTLRCDPISGHDNLYWYRRVMGKEIKFLLHFVKESKQDESGMPNNRFLAERTGGTYSTLKVQPAELEDSGVYFCASSQGLEDEQYFGPGTRLTVT.

This chain connects TRBV12-3 or TRBV12-4 to TRBJ1-1; tentative D call: TRBD1 (6 bases). The CDR3 totals 12 residues. The V end was cut by 6 bases, the J end by 5 bases, with 10 bases between. As DNA, the CDR3 is TGTGCCAGCAGGTCAGGGGTTACTGAAGCTTTCTTT. Its translation is CASRSGVTEAFF.

V usage is TRBV4-2 and J usage is TRBJ1-2, with D possibly being TRBD1 (5 bases). The CDR3 has 12 amino acids. The V end lost 8 bases, the J end lost 2 bases, and 9 bases lay between the germline ends. The germline V gene encodes CDR1 LGHNA and CDR2 YNFKEQ. The CDR3 region has the DNA TGTGCCAGCGCGCAGGGAAACTATGGCTACACCTTC. Amino acid sequence: CASAQGNYGYTF.

CDR3 in DNA: TGTGCCAGCAGCTGGGACTACAAGGTCGAGCAGTACTTC. Translation: CASSWDYKVEQYF. The chain is built from TRBV12-3 or TRBV12-4 and TRBJ2-7; 7 bases line up with TRBD2. V lost 6 bases and J lost 6; bases outside the gene matches: 8. CDR3 length: 13 residues.

The chain employs TRBV2 and TRBJ1-6; a weak D match, TRBD1 (5 bases). Trimming stripped 4 bases from V and 5 bases from J, with 12 bases between. This CDR3 region has 15 residues. The germline V gene has CDR1 SNHLY and CDR2 FYNNEI. The CDR3 protein is CASSGSGVDNSPLHF. CDR3 DNA: TGTGCCAGCAGTGGGTCGGGGGTTGATAATTCACCCCTCCACTTT.

The rearrangement links TRBV30 to TRBJ2-2; D is possibly TRBD1 (5 bases). The CDR3 runs to 14 residues. CDR1 and CDR2 from the germline V gene are GTSNPN and SVGIG (reference sequence). V was shortened by 7 bases and J by 0 bases, with 12 bases between the two germline ends. CDR3 region: CAYQGGSNTGELFF. CDR3 bases: TGTGCCTACCAGGGCGGATCGAACACCGGGGAGCTGTTTTTT.

The chain uses TRBV9 and TRBJ2-1; TRBD1 might be the D (5 bases). There are 16 residues in the CDR3. Germline-derived CDR1 and CDR2 are SGDLS and YYNGEE. The V and J ends lost 6 bases and 3 bases respectively, with 19 bases between them. CDR3: CASTPTRSGIYNEQFF. In DNA form, the CDR3 reads TGTGCCAGCACTCCAACCCGGTCAGGGATCTACAATGAGCAGTTCTTC.

The genes are TRBV4-3 and TRBJ2-7, with 7 bases identical to TRBD2. The length of the CDR3 is 14 residues. CDR1 and CDR2 from the germline V gene are LGHNA and YSLEER. V was clipped by 8 bases and J by 6 bases; unmatched bases: 13. The CDR3 DNA reads TGCGCCAGCCGCCTCGGGACTAATGAAGGCGAGCAGTACTTC. Its translation: CASRLGTNEGEQYF.

V gene TRBV18 combines with J gene TRBJ1-5; 7 nucleotides line up with TRBD1. Looked up from germline, CDR1 is KGHSH and CDR2 is LQKENI. The CDR3 runs to 13 residues. V dropped 3 bases and J dropped 11; count of bases not matched to a gene: 7. The CDR3 region has the DNA TGTGCCAGCTCACCTCAAACAGGGGAAACCCAGCATTTT. It yields the protein CASSPQTGETQHF.

V and J are TRBV3-1 (or the pseudogene TRBV3-2) and TRBJ1-2; D might be TRBD1 (6 bases). Germline V gene sequence: CDR1 LGHDT, CDR2 YNNKEL (reference sequence). The CDR3 consists of 14 residues. Trimming removed 7 bases at V and 2 bases at J, with 14 bases between. The CDR3 loop reads CASKLKGGNYGYTF. The CDR3 nucleotides read TGTGCCAGCAAACTTAAGGGGGGGAACTATGGCTACACCTTC.

V gene TRBV4-2 combines with J gene TRBJ2-5, with TRBD1 matching 7 bases. With 4 bases clipped from V and 2 bases from J, the junction kept 10 bases outside the gene matches. The CDR3 is 16 residues long. Germline lookup yields CDR1 LGHNA and CDR2 YNFKEQ. The CDR3 nucleotides read TGTGCCAGCAGCCGAGACGGGACAGTACTTCAAGAGACCCAGTACTTC. Protein product: CASSRDGTVLQETQYF.

The CDR3 region is CASSTSPGQGEETQYF. CDR3 coding DNA: TGTGCCAGCAGTACCTCTCCGGGACAGGGGGAAGAGACCCAGTACTTC. The chain links TRBV25-1 to TRBJ2-5, with 11 nucleotides matching TRBD1. This CDR3 spans 16 amino acids. The J segment lost 3 bases and the V segment lost 5 bases, leaving 8 bases of the junction unmatched. Looked up from germline, CDR1 is MGHDK and CDR2 is SYGVNS.

The rearrangement links TRBV12-3 or TRBV12-4 to TRBJ1-1, with 7 bases aligning to TRBD1. This CDR3 region has 12 residues. With V trimmed by 1 base and J by 7 bases, 0 bases remained unmatched. CDR3 in amino acids: CASSLGQGEAFF. Here the CDR3 DNA reads TGTGCCAGCAGTTTAGGACAGGGTGAAGCTTTCTTT.

CDR3 sequence (DNA): TGTGCCAGTAGTATCCCGGGGTCGGGGAGACAGCCCCAGCATTTT. Translating it yields CASSIPGSGRQPQHF. This chain joins TRBV19 and TRBJ1-5; D gene unclear. Trimming removed 3 bases from V and 7 bases from J, with 16 bases in between. The CDR3 totals 15 residues. The germline CDR1 and CDR2 sequences are LNHDA and SQIVND (reference sequence).

The chain carries TRBV7-6 and TRBJ2-3; TRBD2 matches 12 bases. The CDR3 contains 20 residues. V dropped 3 bases and J dropped 3; count of bases not matched to a gene: 16. The germline V gene has CDR1 SGHVS and CDR2 FNYEAQ. The CDR3 loop is CASSFKPLAGGKNGTDTQYF. The CDR3 nucleotides read TGTGCCAGCAGCTTCAAACCCCTAGCGGGGGGGAAGAACGGTACAGATACGCAGTATTTT.

The rearrangement joins TRBV7-9 to TRBJ2-1; tentative D call: TRBD1 (6 bases). Trimming pared 3 bases from V and 2 bases from J, leaving 14 bases between. The CDR3 covers 16 residues. CDR1 SEHNR and CDR2 FQNEAQ come from the germline V gene (reference sequence). The CDR3 coding sequence is TGTGCCAGCAGCTTGTCACAGGGTCCCCCCTACAATGAGCAGTTCTTC. Amino acids: CASSLSQGPPYNEQFF.

The chain employs TRBV6-5 and TRBJ2-1; 8 bases agree with TRBD1. Germline lookup yields CDR1 MNHEY and CDR2 SVGAGI. The trim removed 8 bases at V and 5 bases at J, leaving 11 bases unmatched. The CDR3 is made up of 15 amino acids. The CDR3 reads CASGDPGQVDNEQFF. The DNA of the CDR3 is TGTGCCAGCGGGGACCCGGGACAGGTAGACAATGAGCAGTTCTTC.

The chain joins TRBV5-8 to TRBJ2-7; 7 positions match TRBD2. This CDR3 spans 16 amino acids. CDR1 and CDR2 from the germline V gene are SGHTS and YDEGEE. V lost 4 bases and J lost 3; bases outside the gene matches: 13. The CDR3 region has the DNA TGTGCCAGCAGCCAGGGATGGGGAGGGGATATCTACGAGCAGTACTTC. Its translation is CASSQGWGGDIYEQYF.

V usage is TRBV7-9 and J usage is TRBJ1-2; D perhaps matches TRBD1 (6 bases). V was shortened by 6 bases and J by 4 bases, with 18 bases between the two germline ends. CDR1 SEHNR and CDR2 FQNEAQ come from the germline V gene (reference sequence). The CDR3 totals 15 residues. The CDR3 nucleotides read TGTGCCAGCAGTTCTACCGGGACAAACTTCTATGGCTACACCTTC. Residues: CASSSTGTNFYGYTF.

The chain couples TRBV12-3 or TRBV12-4 to TRBJ2-1; possible D gene TRBD2, 6 bases. This CDR3 contains 12 residues. V was pared by 8 bases and J by 9 bases, with 14 bases between. The CDR3 is CASSGGSIEQFF. The CDR3 nucleotides read TGTGCCAGCTCCGGGGGATCCATTGAGCAGTTCTTC.

V usage is TRBV7-2 and J usage is TRBJ2-2; no reliable D call. Germline CDR1 reads SGHTA; CDR2 reads FQGNSA. Trimming pared 2 bases from V and 4 bases from J, leaving 5 bases between. There are 13 residues in the CDR3. CDR3 sequence (DNA): TGTGCCAGCAGCTTACCCAGCACCGGGGAGCTGTTTTTT. Translation gives CASSLPSTGELFF.

The gene calls are TRBV3-1 (or the pseudogene TRBV3-2) and TRBJ2-3; D is uncertain. The germline V gene encodes CDR1 LGHDT and CDR2 YNNKEL (reference sequence). Trimming took off 4 bases at V and 0 bases at J, with 2 bases between the two ends. The length of the CDR3 is 12 residues. The CDR3 reads CASSPSTDTQYF. The CDR3, as DNA: TGTGCCAGCAGCCCTAGCACAGATACGCAGTATTTT.

The chain uses TRBV5-4 and TRBJ1-1, with a weak D call TRBD1 (5 bases). V shed 2 bases and J shed 4 bases, with 12 bases lying between them. This CDR3 is 14 amino acids long. The germline CDR1 and CDR2 sequences are SGHNT and YYREEE (reference sequence). CDR3 residues: CASSFFGGGTEAFF. CDR3 in DNA: TGTGCCAGCAGCTTCTTCGGGGGGGGCACTGAAGCTTTCTTT.